This T cell receptor beta chain was retrieved from a study of sequential checkpoint blockade in melanoma. The method was immunoSEQ multiplex PCR; TCRdb's version includes in-frame clones alone and lacks a portion of them. The repertoire holds 25,000 to 35,000 clones, roughly 76% seen once, with roughly a fifth in the top ten. Trimming took 5 bases from V and 6 from J; bases not matched to a gene: 8. The CDR3 sequence is 15 residues long. Germline V gives CDR1 PRHDT, CDR2 FYEKMQ (reference sequence). Treatment denoted: randomized to nivolumab then ipilimumab (arm A) or the reverse (arm B). None of the patients previously received DNA-damaging chemotherapy.

The TCR sequence derives from a human donor with melanoma. The chain couples TRBV13 to TRBJ2-7; TRBD2 matches 12 bases. This specimen consisted of CD8+ T cells sorted from blood (inferred from file names), obtained from a patient given nivolumab and ipilimumab in sequence. The CDR3, as DNA: TGTGCCAGCAGCCTCGGACTAGCGGGGAGCGGCGAGCAGTACTTC. Its protein is CASSLGLAGSGEQYF.